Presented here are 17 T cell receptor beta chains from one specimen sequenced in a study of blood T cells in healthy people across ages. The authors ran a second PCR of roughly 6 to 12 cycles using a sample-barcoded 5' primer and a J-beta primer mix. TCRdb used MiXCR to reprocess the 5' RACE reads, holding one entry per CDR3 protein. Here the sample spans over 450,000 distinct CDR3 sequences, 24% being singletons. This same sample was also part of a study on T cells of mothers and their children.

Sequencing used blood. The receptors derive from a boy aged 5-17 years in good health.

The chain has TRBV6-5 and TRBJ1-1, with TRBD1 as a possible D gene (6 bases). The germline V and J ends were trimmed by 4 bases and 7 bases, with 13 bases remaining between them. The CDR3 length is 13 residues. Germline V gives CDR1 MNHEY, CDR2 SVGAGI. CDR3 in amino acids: CASSLGGIGEAFF. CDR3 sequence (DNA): TGTGCCAGCAGTTTGGGGGGCATCGGTGAAGCTTTCTTT.

CDR3 loop: CSARGRDRDNEQFF. DNA for the CDR3: TGCAGTGCTAGAGGTCGGGACAGGGACAATGAGCAGTTCTTC. V gene TRBV20-1 combines with J gene TRBJ2-1; TRBD1 aligns across 9 bases. From germline, CDR1 is DFQATT and CDR2 SNEGSKA (reference sequence). V lost 1 base, J lost 5 bases, and 3 bases stayed unmatched. The CDR3 consists of 14 residues.

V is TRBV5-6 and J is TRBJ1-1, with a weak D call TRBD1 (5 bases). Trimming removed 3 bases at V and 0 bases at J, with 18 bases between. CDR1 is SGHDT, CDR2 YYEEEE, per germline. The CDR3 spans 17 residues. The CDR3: CASSSGTALYLNTEAFF. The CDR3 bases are TGTGCCAGCAGCTCCGGGACCGCTCTCTACTTGAACACTGAAGCTTTCTTT.

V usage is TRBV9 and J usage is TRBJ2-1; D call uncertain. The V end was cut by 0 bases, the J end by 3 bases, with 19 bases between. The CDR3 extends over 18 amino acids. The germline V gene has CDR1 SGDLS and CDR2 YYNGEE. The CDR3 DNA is TGTGCCAGCAGCGTAGGGGGAATTCGAGGTGGGTTCTACAATGAGCAGTTCTTC. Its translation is CASSVGGIRGGFYNEQFF.

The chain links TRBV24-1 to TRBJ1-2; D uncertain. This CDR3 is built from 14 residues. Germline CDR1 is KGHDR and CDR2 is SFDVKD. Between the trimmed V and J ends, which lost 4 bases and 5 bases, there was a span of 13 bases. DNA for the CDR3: TGTGCCACCAGTGACAGTACAGAAGATTATGGCTACACCTTC. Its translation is CATSDSTEDYGYTF.

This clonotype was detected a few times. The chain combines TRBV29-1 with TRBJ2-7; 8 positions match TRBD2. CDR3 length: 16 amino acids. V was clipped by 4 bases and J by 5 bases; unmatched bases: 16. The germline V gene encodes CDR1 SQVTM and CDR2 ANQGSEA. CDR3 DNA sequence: TGCAGCGTTGGGGGACTAGTGGGAGGGGTTGGCAACGAGCAGTACTTC. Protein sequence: CSVGGLVGGVGNEQYF.

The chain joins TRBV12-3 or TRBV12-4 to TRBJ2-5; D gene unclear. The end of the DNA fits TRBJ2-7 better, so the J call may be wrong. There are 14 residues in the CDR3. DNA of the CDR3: TGTGCCAGCAGTTCGACAATTACATACTACGAGCAGTACTTC. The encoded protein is CASSSTITYYEQYF.

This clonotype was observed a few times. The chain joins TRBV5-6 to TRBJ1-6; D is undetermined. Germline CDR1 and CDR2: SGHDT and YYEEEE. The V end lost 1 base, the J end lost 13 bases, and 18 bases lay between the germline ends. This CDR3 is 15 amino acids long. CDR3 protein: CASSLRGGPGWPLHF. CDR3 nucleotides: TGTGCCAGCAGCTTGCGGGGAGGGCCAGGCTGGCCCCTCCACTTT.

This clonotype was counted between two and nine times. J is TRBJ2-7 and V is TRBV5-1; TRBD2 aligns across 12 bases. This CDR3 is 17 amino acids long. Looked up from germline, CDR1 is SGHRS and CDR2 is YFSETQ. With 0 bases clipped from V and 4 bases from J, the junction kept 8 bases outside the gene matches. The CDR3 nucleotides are TGCGCCAGCAGCTTGGAGGTGAGACTAGCGGGAGCATACGAGCAGTACTTC. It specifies CASSLEVRLAGAYEQYF. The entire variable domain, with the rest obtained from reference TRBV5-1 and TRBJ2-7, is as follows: KAGVTQTPRYLIKTRGQQVTLSCSPISGHRSVSWYQQTPGQGLQFLFEYFSETQRNKGNFPGRFSGRQFSNSRSEMNVSTLELGDSALYLCASSLEVRLAGAYEQYFGPGTRLTVT.

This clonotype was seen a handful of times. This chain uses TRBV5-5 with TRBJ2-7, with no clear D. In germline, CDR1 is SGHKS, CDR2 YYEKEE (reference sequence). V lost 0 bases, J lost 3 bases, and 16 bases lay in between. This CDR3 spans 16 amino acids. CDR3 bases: TGTGCCAGCAGCTTGGCCGGTGGTCGTGGGAACTACGAGCAGTACTTC. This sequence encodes CASSLAGGRGNYEQYF.

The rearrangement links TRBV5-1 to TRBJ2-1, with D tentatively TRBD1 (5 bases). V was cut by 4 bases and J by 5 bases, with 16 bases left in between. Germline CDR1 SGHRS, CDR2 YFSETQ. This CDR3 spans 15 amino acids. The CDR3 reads CASSPGHRIDNEQFF. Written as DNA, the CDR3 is TGCGCCAGCAGCCCTGGACACCGAATCGACAATGAGCAGTTCTTC.

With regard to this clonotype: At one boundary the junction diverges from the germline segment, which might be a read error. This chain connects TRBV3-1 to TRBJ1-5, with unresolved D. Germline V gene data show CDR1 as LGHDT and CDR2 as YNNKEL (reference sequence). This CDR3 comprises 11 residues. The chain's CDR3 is CVSGEDQPQHF. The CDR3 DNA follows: TGTGTCAGCGGGGAAGATCAGCCCCAGCATTTT.

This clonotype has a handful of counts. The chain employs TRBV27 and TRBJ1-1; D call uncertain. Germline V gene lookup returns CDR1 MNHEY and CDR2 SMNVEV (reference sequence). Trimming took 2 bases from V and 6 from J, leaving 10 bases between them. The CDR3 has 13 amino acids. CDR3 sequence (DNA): TGTGCCAGCAGTTTACCCTCTAAAGCTGAAGCTTTCTTT. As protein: CASSLPSKAEAFF.

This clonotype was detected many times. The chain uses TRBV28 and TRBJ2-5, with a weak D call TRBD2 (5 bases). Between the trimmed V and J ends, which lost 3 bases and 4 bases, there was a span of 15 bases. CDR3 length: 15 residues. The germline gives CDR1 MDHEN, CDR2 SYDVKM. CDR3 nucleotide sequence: TGTGCCAGCAGTTTTCTCCCGGGGAGTGCAGAGACCCAGTACTTC. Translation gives CASSFLPGSAETQYF.

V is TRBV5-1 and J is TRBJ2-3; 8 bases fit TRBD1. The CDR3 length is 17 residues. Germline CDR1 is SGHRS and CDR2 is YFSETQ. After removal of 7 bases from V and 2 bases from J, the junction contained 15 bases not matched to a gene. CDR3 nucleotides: TGCGCCAGCTCTCTCCTCGGGGCAGGGGGCGTCACAGATACGCAGTATTTT. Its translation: CASSLLGAGGVTDTQYF.

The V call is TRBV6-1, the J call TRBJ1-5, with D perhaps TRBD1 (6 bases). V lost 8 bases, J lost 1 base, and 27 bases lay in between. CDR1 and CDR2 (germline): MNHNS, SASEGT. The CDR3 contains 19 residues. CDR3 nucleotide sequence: TGTGCCAGCCGCGGGGGCAAGATTGTTGGCAGGGAGAGCAATCAGCCCCAGCATTTT. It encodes CASRGGKIVGRESNQPQHF.

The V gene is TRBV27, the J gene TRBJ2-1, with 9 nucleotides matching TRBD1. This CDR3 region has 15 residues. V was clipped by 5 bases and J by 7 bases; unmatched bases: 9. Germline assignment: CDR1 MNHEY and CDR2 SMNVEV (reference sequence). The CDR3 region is CASSLGTGIGNEQFF. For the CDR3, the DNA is TGTGCCAGCAGTCTCGGGACAGGGATAGGTAATGAGCAGTTCTTC.